Listed below are T cell receptor beta chains from one sample, sequenced in a study of T cell responses to AZD1222 COVID-19 vaccine. Clones were sequenced by immunoSEQ multiplex PCR, and TCRdb holds only the in-frame ones, with some missing. This sample has 100,000 to 150,000 clones; approximately 91% occur once, and the top ten carry 5% to 6.5%. This specimen was peripheral blood, taken on day 0 of AZD1222 vaccination. The receptors were sampled from an adult in good health. The CDR3 runs from the conserved cysteine through the conserved F or W. Each record gives: D gene, V gene, J gene, clone size, CDR3 DNA, CDR3 protein. A D gene is named only where the DNA matches it firmly. For some rows the clone size is stated as once, few or many, or as a class when expanded; others skip it.

d_gene: TRBD1; v_gene: TRBV24-1; j_gene: TRBJ2-3; abundance: NA; CDR3nt: TGTGCCACCAGTGATTTGAGACAGGGGGCAATGTATTTT; CDR3aa: CATSDLRQGAMYF
d_gene: NA; v_gene: TRBV5-1; j_gene: TRBJ2-3; abundance: few; CDR3nt: TGCGCCAGCAGCTTGGGGGGCCAGGGAGTGGCAGATACGCAGTATTTT; CDR3aa: CASSLGGQGVADTQYF
d_gene: TRBD1; v_gene: TRBV10-3; j_gene: TRBJ1-4; abundance: NA; CDR3nt: TGTGCCATCAGTGAGGGGACAGGACTTAATGAAAAACTGTTTTTT; CDR3aa: CAISEGTGLNEKLFF
d_gene: NA; v_gene: TRBV9; j_gene: TRBJ2-2; abundance: NA; CDR3nt: TGTGCCAGCAGCCCCAGACTAGGGGGCGGGGAGCTGTTTTTT; CDR3aa: CASSPRLGGGELFF
d_gene: NA; v_gene: TRBV7-2; j_gene: TRBJ1-2; abundance: NA; CDR3nt: TGTGCCAGCAGTCCCGAGAACAGGGTCAGCTACACCTTC; CDR3aa: CASSPENRVSYTF
d_gene: NA; v_gene: TRBV5-4; j_gene: TRBJ2-7; abundance: once; CDR3nt: TGTGCCAGCAGCCCCGCCCCGGCTGACAAACACGAGCAGTACTTC; CDR3aa: CASSPAPADKHEQYF
d_gene: NA; v_gene: TRBV27; j_gene: TRBJ2-6; abundance: NA; CDR3nt: TGTGCCAGCAGTGCCCTATGGGGCTTACCTGGGGCCAACGTCCTGACTTTC; CDR3aa: CASSALWGLPGANVLTF
d_gene: NA; v_gene: TRBV29-1; j_gene: TRBJ2-7; abundance: NA; CDR3nt: TGCAGCGCAGGGACGGATGAGCAGTACTTC; CDR3aa: CSAGTDEQYF
d_gene: NA; v_gene: TRBV3-1/TRBV3-2; j_gene: TRBJ1-2; abundance: NA; CDR3nt: TGTGCCAGCAGCCTCTCCATATATGGCTACACCTTC; CDR3aa: CASSLSIYGYTF
d_gene: TRBD1; v_gene: TRBV2; j_gene: TRBJ2-7; abundance: NA; CDR3nt: TGTGCCAGCAGAGAAGGGACAGCCGTACACTACGAGCAGTACTTC; CDR3aa: CASREGTAVHYEQYF
d_gene: NA; v_gene: TRBV11-3; j_gene: TRBJ1-2; abundance: NA; CDR3nt: TGTGCCAGCAGCCCTCGGTGCTATGGCTACACCTTC; CDR3aa: CASSPRCYGYTF
d_gene: NA; v_gene: TRBV5-1; j_gene: TRBJ1-4; abundance: NA; CDR3nt: TGCGCCAGCAGCTTGGGGGGGTGGACTAATGAAAAACTGTTTTTT; CDR3aa: CASSLGGWTNEKLFF
d_gene: NA; v_gene: TRBV5-1; j_gene: TRBJ1-2; abundance: NA; CDR3nt: TGCGCCAGCAGCTACGGGGGCCCCAGCTATGGCTACACCTTC; CDR3aa: CASSYGGPSYGYTF
d_gene: NA; v_gene: TRBV6-5; j_gene: TRBJ1-6; abundance: NA; CDR3nt: TGTGCCAGCAGTTACTCTATCGGGAGAAATTCACCCCTCCACTTT; CDR3aa: CASSYSIGRNSPLHF
d_gene: NA; v_gene: TRBV5-1; j_gene: TRBJ2-5; abundance: NA; CDR3nt: TGCGCCAGCAGCTGGGGGACTTCTGGGGGCCGCCAAGAGACCCAGTACTTC; CDR3aa: CASSWGTSGGRQETQYF
d_gene: NA; v_gene: TRBV10-3; j_gene: TRBJ1-1; abundance: NA; CDR3nt: TGTGCCATTAGCCCGGGACGGACCAACACTGAAGCTTTCTTT; CDR3aa: CAISPGRTNTEAFF
d_gene: NA; v_gene: TRBV27; j_gene: TRBJ2-3; abundance: NA; CDR3nt: TGTGCCAGCAGACGCAAGACGGGGTCGGATACGCAGTATTTT; CDR3aa: CASRRKTGSDTQYF
d_gene: NA; v_gene: TRBV7-2; j_gene: TRBJ2-7; abundance: NA; CDR3nt: TGTGCCAGCAGCTTAGGGGGGACATTAATATACGAGCAGTACTTC; CDR3aa: CASSLGGTLIYEQYF
d_gene: TRBD2; v_gene: TRBV6-2/TRBV6-3; j_gene: TRBJ2-2; abundance: once; CDR3nt: TGTGCCAGCAGTTACCTCGGACTAGCGGGGGTTGCAGCCGGGGAGCTGTTTTTT; CDR3aa: CASSYLGLAGVAAGELFF
d_gene: NA; v_gene: TRBV5-1; j_gene: TRBJ2-7; abundance: NA; CDR3nt: TGCGCCAGCAGCTTCGGCACAGGGAAGGACGAGCAGTACTTC; CDR3aa: CASSFGTGKDEQYF
d_gene: NA; v_gene: TRBV12-5; j_gene: TRBJ1-1; abundance: few; CDR3nt: TGTGCTAGTGGTTTGGGCGGGGTCTACACTGAAGCTTTCTTT; CDR3aa: CASGLGGVYTEAFF
d_gene: NA; v_gene: TRBV5-1; j_gene: TRBJ1-2; abundance: NA; CDR3nt: TGCGCCAGCAGCTTGGGGAAGGGGGAGGCTGGATATGGCTACACCTTC; CDR3aa: CASSLGKGEAGYGYTF
d_gene: NA; v_gene: TRBV5-5; j_gene: TRBJ1-1; abundance: NA; CDR3nt: TGTGCCAGCAGCTTTACCCATTTTAACACTGAAGCTTTCTTT; CDR3aa: CASSFTHFNTEAFF
d_gene: NA; v_gene: TRBV7-9; j_gene: TRBJ2-7; abundance: NA; CDR3nt: TGTGCCAGCAGCCATACACTATCCAACGAGCAGTACTTC; CDR3aa: CASSHTLSNEQYF
d_gene: TRBD1; v_gene: TRBV3-1/TRBV3-2; j_gene: TRBJ1-4; abundance: NA; CDR3nt: TGTGCCAGCAGCCCTCCGGGACAGGAGGGTGAAAAACTGTTTTTT; CDR3aa: CASSPPGQEGEKLFF
d_gene: NA; v_gene: TRBV27; j_gene: TRBJ2-7; abundance: NA; CDR3nt: TGTGCCAGCAGCTCCCTCAGGGGGGGTTACTACGAGCAGTACTTC; CDR3aa: CASSSLRGGYYEQYF
d_gene: TRBD2; v_gene: TRBV5-4; j_gene: TRBJ2-2; abundance: medium-sized; CDR3nt: TGTGCCAGCACCTCGGGAGGGGGGACCGGGGAGCTGTTTTTT; CDR3aa: CASTSGGGTGELFF
d_gene: TRBD1; v_gene: TRBV2; j_gene: TRBJ1-1; abundance: NA; CDR3nt: TGTGCCACCCCAGGGGGAGCTAACACTGAAGCTTTCTTT; CDR3aa: CATPGGANTEAFF
d_gene: NA; v_gene: TRBV3-1/TRBV3-2; j_gene: TRBJ1-1; abundance: NA; CDR3nt: TGTGCCAGCAGCCGCTCCGGAGGTCAGAACACTGAAGCTTTCTTT; CDR3aa: CASSRSGGQNTEAFF
d_gene: TRBD1; v_gene: TRBV5-1; j_gene: TRBJ1-1; abundance: NA; CDR3nt: TGCGCCAGCACCGAACCAGGTTTTGGACAGGGGGGGACTGAAGCTTTCTTT; CDR3aa: CASTEPGFGQGGTEAFF
d_gene: TRBD1; v_gene: TRBV7-2; j_gene: TRBJ1-4; abundance: NA; CDR3nt: TGTGCCAGCAGCTTGGGGGGTCATACCGGGACAGTGAATGAAAAACTGTTTTTT; CDR3aa: CASSLGGHTGTVNEKLFF